This T cell receptor beta chain was documented in a study of OX40 agonist ivuxolimab in advanced cancers. Sequencing was performed with immunoSEQ multiplex PCR; in TCRdb, only in-frame clones are kept and a portion is missing. Altogether 90,000 or so clones are present, around 87% being singletons, with the ten largest covering roughly 4.5%. The CDR3 length is 14 residues. Germline CDR1 reads ENHRY; CDR2 reads SYGVKD. V shed 4 bases, J shed 5 bases, and the junction held 5 bases outside the gene matches. The TCR was taken from an adult with an advanced solid tumor such as melanoma, head and neck, liver or kidney cancer. The V and J genes are TRBV10-3 and TRBJ1-1, with 9 bases aligning to TRBD1. The material sequenced was CD4+ or CD8+ T cells sorted from blood, taken in a trial of the OX40 agonist ivuxolimab. This CDR3 is CAISVGQGDTEAFF. The CDR3 DNA reads TGTGCCATCAGTGTGGGACAGGGCGATACTGAAGCTTTCTTT.